This T cell receptor beta chain comes out of a study of blood T cells in healthy people across ages. Study-level background: The capture of about one barcoded beta molecule per two T cells was achieved by template switching.

Combining a sample-barcoded 5' primer with a J-beta primer mix, a second PCR ran for about 6 to 12 cycles. Using its own MiXCR run on the 5' RACE reads, TCRdb lists one record per CDR3 protein. This sample carries hundreds of thousands of distinct CDR3 sequences, approximately 53% of them seen once, and the ten largest clones take under 30%. The study isolated at least 6.5 million PBMCs from each sample. CDR1 and CDR2 from the germline V gene are LGHNA and YSLEER. Trimming pared 0 bases from V and 8 bases from J, leaving 13 bases between. This CDR3 spans 14 amino acids. This clonotype was seen a handful of times.

The sample taken for sequencing was blood. This chain joins TRBV4-3 and TRBJ1-2, with D tentatively TRBD1 (5 bases). The sequence was collected from a man between 35 and 55 years old in good health. CDR3 in amino acids: CASSQDIKGVGYTF. The CDR3 DNA reads TGCGCCAGCAGCCAAGATATAAAAGGGGTCGGCTACACCTTC.